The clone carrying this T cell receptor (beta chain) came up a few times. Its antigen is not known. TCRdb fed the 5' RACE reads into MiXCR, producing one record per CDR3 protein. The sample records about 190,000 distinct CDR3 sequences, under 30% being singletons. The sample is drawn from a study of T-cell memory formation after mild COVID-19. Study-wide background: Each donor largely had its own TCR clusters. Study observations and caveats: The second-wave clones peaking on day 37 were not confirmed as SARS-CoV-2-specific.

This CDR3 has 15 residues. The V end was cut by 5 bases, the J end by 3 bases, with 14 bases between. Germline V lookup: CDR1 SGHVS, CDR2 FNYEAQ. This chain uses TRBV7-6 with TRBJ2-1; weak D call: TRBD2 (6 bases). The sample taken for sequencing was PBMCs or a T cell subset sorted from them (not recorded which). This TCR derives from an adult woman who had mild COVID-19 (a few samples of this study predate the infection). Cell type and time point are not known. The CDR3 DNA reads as TGTGCCAGCAGCGCGACGGGAGTTTACTACAATGAGCAGTTCTTC. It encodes CASSATGVYYNEQFF.